This TCR beta chain was documented in a study of blood T cell repertoires in COVID-19. About the study: The study drew acute and convalescent COVID-19 samples from the United States, Italy and Spain.

Using immunoSEQ multiplex PCR, the repertoire was profiled, and TCRdb retains in-frame clones only, with some absent. The sample yields about 310,000 clones, roughly 88% seen once. Per the germline V gene, CDR1 is MNHEY and CDR2 is SVGAGI. CDR3 size: 15 residues. V trimming: 1 base; J trimming: 6 bases; junction bases outside the gene matches: 6. The study counted Cohort 3 donors as recovered given two negative PCRs, clearance, or symptom resolution. This clonotype was obtained from a young man who had recovered from COVID-19. The sample consisted of PBMCs or T cells enriched from blood (not recorded which). The chain combines TRBV6-5 with TRBJ2-7; TRBD1 aligns across 10 bases. The CDR3 DNA is TGTGCCAGCAGTTACTTCCGGACAGGGGGAGGCGAGCAGTACTTC. Translating it yields CASSYFRTGGGEQYF.